This T cell receptor (beta chain) was documented in a study of blood T cell repertoires in COVID-19. Sequenced by immunoSEQ multiplex PCR; TCRdb stores in-frame clones only, minus some. Altogether 250,000 to 350,000 clones are present, 85% being singletons, with the ten largest covering around 2.3%. This sequence originates from a woman between 45 and 60 years old who had recovered from COVID-19. Specimen: PBMCs or T cells enriched from blood (not recorded which).

The CDR3: CASSLGRTWNTEAFF. CDR3 nucleotide sequence: TGTGCCAGCAGCCTGGGGAGAACTTGGAACACTGAAGCTTTCTTT. The J gene is TRBJ1-1, the V gene TRBV7-2, with unresolved D. Trimming cost V 5 bases and J 1 base, with 14 bases left between them. Germline CDR1 reads SGHTA; CDR2 reads FQGNSA. The CDR3 is 15 residues long.